This T cell receptor (beta chain) was observed in a study of T cell responses to AZD1222 COVID-19 vaccine. Study observations and caveats: Samples come after the peak T cell response, not at day 14. Females outnumbered males among donors, who were mostly white British; clonal diversity was possibly underestimated. Unmutated variant regions are reportedly the target of nearly half of TCRs that are spike-specific. With dominance at 160-218 and 743-854, vaccine-associated CD4 TCRs spanned spike.

With respect to this clone: The antigen remains unidentified.

Clones were sequenced by immunoSEQ multiplex PCR, and TCRdb holds only the in-frame ones, with some missing. The data contain 150,000 to 200,000 clones, just over 90% of them singletons. This sequence was found in an adult in good health. The specimen comprised peripheral blood, sampled on day 0 of AZD1222 vaccination.

The CDR3 protein is CASSPTGGETQYF. DNA for the CDR3: TGTGCCAGCTCCCCCACAGGGGGGGAGACCCAGTACTTC. V is TRBV18 and J is TRBJ2-5; 8 nucleotides line up with TRBD1. V shed 6 bases, J shed 5 bases, and the junction held 5 bases outside the gene matches. The CDR3 is 13 residues long. Germline loops: CDR1 KGHSH, CDR2 LQKENI.